This record looks at one TCR beta chain sequence and its context. The antigen is undetermined. In the PCR, 60 Vbeta and 13 Jbeta primers were used. Assay: immunoSEQ multiplex PCR; the TCRdb copy retains only in-frame clones and omits some. Here the sample spans about 80,000 clones, over 60% being singletons. These data originate in a study of cytomegalovirus exposure and HLA in healthy donors. The study, taken as a whole, reports: Most TCR sequences were rare, but some public TCRs occurred in many donors. In terms of immune exposure information, only CMV serostatus was available. With later analysis, a missense DCLRE1C variant became linked to TCR beta V- and J-gene trimming. Earlier analysis looked at TCR beta V segments, and most were productive about 87% or about 30% of the time.

Germline loops: CDR1 MNHEY, CDR2 SVGAGI. CDR3 size: 13 residues. This sequence was found in a male donor in good health and CMV-seropositive. V usage is TRBV6-5 and J usage is TRBJ2-5, with D hard to call. The J call may not be correct, given that the DNA end is closer to TRBJ2-7. Specimen: PBMCs. The CDR3 bases are TGTGCCAGCAGTTACTCGGGCGCGTACGAGCAGTACTTC. This translates into CASSYSGAYEQYF.